These 17 T cell receptor beta chains were sequenced from one sample in a study of blood T cell repertoires in COVID-19 (TCRdb year 2020). The receptor library was made with the immunoSEQ multiplex PCR assay. What TCRdb holds here is the immuneACCESS table cut down to in-frame rearrangements. Part of the clones is not present; checked against another copy, under half of the missing clones reflect an unresolved V gene, and the others are unexplained. The sample yields about 200,000 clones; more than 80% were counted once. Of the sample, around 8.4% falls within the top ten clones. Sequenced input: PBMCs or T cells enriched from blood (not recorded which). These receptors were taken from a young woman who had recovered from COVID-19.

The chain has TRBV27 and TRBJ1-6; 10 bases are shared with TRBD1. Germline CDR1 and CDR2: MNHEY and SMNVEV (reference sequence). This CDR3 is 18 amino acids long. Trimming removed 5 bases from V and 3 bases from J; junction bases left unmatched: 10. CDR3 sequence reads: CASSTSGTGAYYNSPLHF. CDR3 sequence (DNA): TGTGCCAGCAGTACCTCCGGGACAGGGGCCTACTATAATTCACCCCTCCACTTT.

The chain links TRBV7-8 to TRBJ2-4; 9 bases are shared with TRBD1. The V segment lost 5 bases and the J segment 7 bases; nucleotides outside the gene matches: 12. This CDR3 contains 16 residues. Germline V gives CDR1 SGHVS, CDR2 FQNEAQ. The DNA of the CDR3 is TGTGCCAGCAGCCCCCTTCGGACAGGGGCTTTCAACATTCAGTACTTC. Translation gives CASSPLRTGAFNIQYF.

The gene calls are TRBV7-9 and TRBJ2-5; TRBD1 matches at 7 bases. This CDR3 has 14 amino acids. Trimming at V came to 5 bases and at J to 1 base, leaving 4 bases not matched to a gene. Germline loops: CDR1 SEHNR, CDR2 FQNEAQ (reference sequence). CDR3 loop: CASSRGTAQETQYF. DNA of the CDR3: TGTGCCAGCAGCAGGGGGACAGCCCAAGAGACCCAGTACTTC.

The J gene is TRBJ2-1, the V gene TRBV6-5, with TRBD2 matching over 7 bases. This CDR3 region has 11 residues. Trimming cost V 8 bases and J 8 bases; bases outside gene matches: 3. CDR1 and CDR2 from the germline V gene are MNHEY and SVGAGI. CDR3 residues: CASGRGHEQFF. The DNA of the CDR3 is TGTGCCAGCGGGAGGGGACATGAGCAGTTCTTC.

The V gene is TRBV20-1, the J gene TRBJ2-5; 7 nucleotides match TRBD2. Per the germline V gene, CDR1 is DFQATT and CDR2 is SNEGSKA (reference sequence). Trimming removed 6 bases from V and 0 bases from J; junction bases left unmatched: 4. The CDR3 has 13 amino acids. In DNA form, the CDR3 reads TGCAGTGCCAGTGGGACTAACCAAGAGACCCAGTACTTC. This codes for CSASGTNQETQYF.

This clone came up once. The chain combines TRBV27 with TRBJ2-7; 7 nucleotides line up with TRBD1. This CDR3 has 13 amino acids. V was clipped by 5 bases and J by 3 bases; unmatched bases: 4. Germline V CDR1 and CDR2: MNHEY, SMNVEV (reference sequence). The chain's CDR3 is CASSPWTGYEQYF. The CDR3 nucleotides read TGTGCCAGCAGTCCCTGGACAGGCTACGAGCAGTACTTC.

V usage is TRBV5-1 and J usage is TRBJ2-5, with 9 positions matching TRBD2. V lost 4 bases and J lost 3; bases outside the gene matches: 4. The CDR3 loop spans 14 amino acids. Per germline, CDR1 SGHRS and CDR2 YFSETQ. The chain's CDR3 is CASSQRGAEETQYF. CDR3 in DNA: TGCGCCAGCAGCCAGCGGGGGGCGGAAGAGACCCAGTACTTC.

The chain combines TRBV23-1 with TRBJ2-7; D might be TRBD2 (6 bases). TRBV23-1 has ORF status, its function being uncertain. This CDR3 contains 16 residues. V was shortened by 0 bases and J by 1 base, with 13 bases between the two germline ends. In DNA, the CDR3 is TGCGCCAGCAGTCAATCTGGCGGGGAAGGGTCCTACGAGCAGTACTTC. Its protein product is CASSQSGGEGSYEQYF.

This clone occurred once. This chain joins TRBV28 and TRBJ2-4; 16 bases line up with TRBD2. Germline V lookup: CDR1 MDHEN, CDR2 SYDVKM. CDR3 length: 18 residues. J lost 6 bases, V lost 6 bases, and 11 bases had no gene match. The CDR3 protein is CASRGRGLAGGPRNIQYF. CDR3 coding DNA: TGTGCCAGCAGGGGCCGGGGACTAGCGGGGGGGCCGAGAAACATTCAGTACTTC.

The V and J genes are TRBV5-4 and TRBJ2-3, with D perhaps TRBD1 (6 bases). The CDR3 covers 16 residues. CDR1 is SGHNT and CDR2 is YYREEE in the germline V gene (reference sequence). Trimming left V 2 bases short and J 4 bases short, with 17 bases between. The CDR3 DNA reads as TGTGCCAGCAGCTTACCGGGACAAGGGGGTTCAGATACGCAGTATTTT. As protein: CASSLPGQGGSDTQYF.

The rearrangement links TRBV5-4 to TRBJ2-3, with D possibly TRBD2 on 7 matching bases. The V end was cut by 3 bases, the J end by 0 bases, with 20 bases between. CDR1 SGHNT and CDR2 YYREEE come from the germline V gene (reference sequence). The CDR3 extends over 18 amino acids. DNA for the CDR3: TGTGCCAGCAGCTCTCCCCTGGGGGGGCTACTCAGCACAGATACGCAGTATTTT. This translates into CASSSPLGGLLSTDTQYF.

V gene TRBV5-1 combines with J gene TRBJ2-2; 8 nucleotides line up with TRBD2. The CDR3 runs to 17 residues. Germline V gene sequence: CDR1 SGHRS, CDR2 YFSETQ. Losses at the gene ends were 4 bases for V and 5 bases for J; bases not matched to a gene: 13. The CDR3 loop reads CASSPQVSGGITGELFF. CDR3 nucleotides: TGCGCCAGCAGCCCCCAGGTGAGCGGGGGAATAACCGGGGAGCTGTTTTTT.

This clone was seen just once. This chain links TRBV10-3 with TRBJ1-2; D remains ambiguous. This CDR3 is built from 12 residues. The germline V and J ends were trimmed by 2 bases and 6 bases, with 7 bases remaining between them. The germline V gene has CDR1 ENHRY and CDR2 SYGVKD. The CDR3 nucleotides are TGTGCCATCAGTGAGCGGCAGGATGGCTACACCTTC. It specifies CAISERQDGYTF.

This CDR3 is CASSLEGRGALSNYGYTF. The CDR3 coding sequence is TGCGCCAGCAGCTTGGAGGGGCGGGGGGCCTTGTCTAACTATGGCTACACCTTC. The chain joins TRBV5-1 to TRBJ1-2, with D possibly TRBD1 on 6 matching bases. V was pared by 0 bases and J by 0 bases, with 18 bases between. Germline V gives CDR1 SGHRS, CDR2 YFSETQ. The CDR3 is made up of 18 amino acids. Full variable domain (rest looked up from reference TRBV5-1 and TRBJ1-2): KAGVTQTPRYLIKTRGQQVTLSCSPISGHRSVSWYQQTPGQGLQFLFEYFSETQRNKGNFPGRFSGRQFSNSRSEMNVSTLELGDSALYLCASSLEGRGALSNYGYTFGSGTRLTVV.

The chain combines TRBV29-1 with TRBJ1-1, with TRBD1 as a possible D gene (5 bases). V was trimmed by 4 bases and J by 7 bases, leaving 19 bases between them. The CDR3 spans 14 residues. Per germline, CDR1 SQVTM and CDR2 ANQGSEA. The CDR3 loop reads CSVAPSEVRVEAFF. The CDR3 DNA reads TGCAGCGTTGCCCCCTCAGAAGTCAGGGTTGAAGCTTTCTTT. The variable domain in full, completed from reference TRBV29-1 and TRBJ1-1, reads SAVISQKPSRDICQRGTSLTIQCQVDSQVTMMFWYRQQPGQSLTLIATANQGSEATYESGFVIDKFPISRPNLTFSTLTVSNMSPEDSSIYLCSVAPSEVRVEAFFGQGTRLTVV.

J is TRBJ2-3 and V is TRBV29-1; 7 bases fit TRBD1. The CDR3 runs to 16 residues. The germline CDR1 and CDR2 sequences are SQVTM and ANQGSEA. J lost 5 bases, V lost 7 bases, and 18 bases had no gene match. CDR3 in amino acids: CSAFERGGPRRDTQYF. DNA for the CDR3: TGCAGCGCCTTCGAGAGAGGGGGCCCCAGGAGAGATACGCAGTATTTT.

This clone was detected only a few times. The V and J genes are TRBV13 and TRBJ1-1; 8 nucleotides line up with TRBD1. The length of the CDR3 is 13 residues. From germline, CDR1 is PRHDT and CDR2 FYEKMQ (reference sequence). J was trimmed by 2 bases and V by 6 bases; bases with no gene match: 2. CDR3 amino acids: CASRDRVNTEAFF. The CDR3 region has the DNA TGTGCCAGCAGGGACAGGGTAAACACTGAAGCTTTCTTT.